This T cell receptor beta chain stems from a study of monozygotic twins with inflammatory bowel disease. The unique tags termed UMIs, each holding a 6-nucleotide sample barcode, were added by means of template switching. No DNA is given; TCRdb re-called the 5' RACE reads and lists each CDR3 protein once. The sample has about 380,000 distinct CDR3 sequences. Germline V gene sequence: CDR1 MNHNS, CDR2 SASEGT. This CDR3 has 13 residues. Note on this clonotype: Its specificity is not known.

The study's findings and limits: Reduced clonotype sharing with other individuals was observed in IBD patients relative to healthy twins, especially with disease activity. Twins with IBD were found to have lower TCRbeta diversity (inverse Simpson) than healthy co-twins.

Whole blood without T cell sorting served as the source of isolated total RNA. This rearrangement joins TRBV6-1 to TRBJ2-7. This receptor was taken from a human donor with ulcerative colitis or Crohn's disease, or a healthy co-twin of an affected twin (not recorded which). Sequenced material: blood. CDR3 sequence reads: CASSGQGPYEQYF.